This T cell receptor (beta chain) stems from a study of cytomegalovirus exposure and HLA in healthy donors. Whole-study findings and limits: The tendency of first-cohort TCR clusters to co-occur in the 120 or so validation repertoires was identified by a subsequent analysis.

Libraries were prepared by immunoSEQ multiplex PCR; TCRdb keeps only in-frame clonotypes and omits some of them. Here the sample spans fewer than 140,000 clones, about 85% being singletons. The J segment lost 3 bases and the V segment lost 6 bases, leaving 3 bases of the junction unmatched. Germline-derived CDR1 and CDR2 are LGHNT and FRNRAP. CDR3 length equals 14 residues. Points on this clone: Its antigen is currently unknown.

It was the approximately 120-subject validation cohort, separate from the approximately 620-subject first cohort, to which the donors belonged. V gene TRBV12-5 combines with J gene TRBJ2-3; TRBD1 matches at 10 bases. The specimen was PBMCs. The TCR sequence derives from a young woman in good health and CMV-seropositive. CDR3 sequence: CASGRQGATDTQYF. In DNA, the CDR3 is TGTGCTAGTGGGAGACAGGGGGCTACAGATACGCAGTATTTT.